This TCR beta chain was retrieved from a study of blood T cells in healthy people across ages. Points from the study as a whole: Possibly confounding the expanded clonotype changes was the fact that donor CMV status was unknown. Both naive CD4+ cell counts and diversity were greater in long-lived donors than in aged donors.

Combining a sample-barcoded 5' primer with a J-beta primer mix, a second PCR ran for roughly 7 to 12 cycles. TCRdb reprocessed the 5' RACE reads via MiXCR and lists one record per CDR3 protein. The sample holds over 500,000 distinct CDR3 sequences, 25% to 35% seen once. In its sample, this clonotype was seen a few times. Antigen: not known. V lost 2 bases and J lost 4, with 12 bases in between. From germline, CDR1 is MNHEY and CDR2 SVGAGI. The CDR3 extends over 15 amino acids. The sample was also linked to a second study, of T cells of mothers and their children. According to that study: Every microgram of extracted RNA entered cDNA synthesis, about 1.5 ug per 15 ul.

V gene TRBV6-5 combines with J gene TRBJ2-1; D is uncertain. The material sequenced was blood. This clonotype originated in a boy aged 2 to 10 in good health. The CDR3 DNA reads as TGTGCCAGCAGTTACGAGGCAGGACCTTACAATGAGCAGTTCTTC. It is translated as CASSYEAGPYNEQFF.